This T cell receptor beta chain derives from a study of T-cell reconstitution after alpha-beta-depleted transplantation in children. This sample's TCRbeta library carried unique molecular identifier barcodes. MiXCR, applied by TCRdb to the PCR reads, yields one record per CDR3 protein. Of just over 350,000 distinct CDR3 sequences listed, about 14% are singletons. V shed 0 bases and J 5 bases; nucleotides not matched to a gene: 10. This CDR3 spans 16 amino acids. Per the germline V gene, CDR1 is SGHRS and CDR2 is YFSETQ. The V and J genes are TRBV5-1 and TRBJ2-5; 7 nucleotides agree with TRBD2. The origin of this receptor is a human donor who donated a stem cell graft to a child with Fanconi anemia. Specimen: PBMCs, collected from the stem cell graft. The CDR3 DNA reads TGCGCCAGCAGCTTGGAGTCGGGAGGAGGATGGGAGACCCAGTACTTC. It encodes CASSLESGGGWETQYF.